This record looks at one T cell receptor beta chain sequence and its context. The antigen is unknown. This record belongs to a study of cytomegalovirus exposure and HLA in healthy donors. Whole-study findings and limits: Later, an analysis found that common viral pathogens appeared to be linked with several of the most significant clusters. Most TCR beta V segments were productive about 87% or about 30% of the time in an earlier analysis.

The PCR was carried out with 60 Vbeta primers and 13 Jbeta primers. Original analysis: The count from a later analysis was tens of millions of unique TCR beta chains, 9 million to 12 million of them shared. Some clones are missing from TCRdb's copy, which holds only in-frame ones; the method was immunoSEQ multiplex PCR. V and J calls and clone size are given by that table; D and trimming were obtained from the DNA. The sample spans under 65,000 clones; the ten largest clones claim over 9%. Trimming took 3 bases from V and 4 from J; bases not matched to a gene: 8. Germline V gives CDR1 ENHRY, CDR2 SYGVKD. The CDR3 is made up of 16 amino acids.

The clonotype was recovered from a woman aged 30 to 39 in good health and CMV-seropositive. This chain joins TRBV10-3 and TRBJ2-7; 11 bases match TRBD2. Specimen: PBMCs. CDR3 sequence (DNA): TGTGCCATCAGTGACAGGCTAGCGGGAGGTAGGTACGAGCAGTACTTC. This sequence encodes CAISDRLAGGRYEQYF.